A selection of T cell receptor beta chains follows, all from one sample in a study of technical replicates of blood from several donors. Some clones are missing from TCRdb's copy, which holds only in-frame ones; the method was immunoSEQ multiplex PCR. The sample consists of 74,000 or so clones, about 92% of them appearing once. Sequencing was performed on T cells isolated from PBMCs. These receptors were taken from a human donor in good health. CDR3s include the opening cysteine and the closing phenylalanine or tryptophan. The D gene is left open where the match is weak. Only part of the rows carry a size: once, few, many, or a class if the clone is expanded.

v_call	j_call	d_call	clone_size	cdr3_aa	cdr3_nt
TRBV2	TRBJ2-7	NA	NA	CASSDGNDSPYYEQYF	TGTGCCAGCAGTGATGGTAATGACAGCCCGTACTACGAGCAGTACTTC
TRBV27	TRBJ2-2	NA	NA	CASSFRENTGELFF	TGTGCCAGCAGTTTCAGGGAGAACACCGGGGAGCTGTTTTTT
TRBV5-1	TRBJ2-7	NA	NA	CASSLYSSAGSYEQYF	TGCGCCAGCAGCTTGTACAGTTCGGCGGGCTCCTACGAGCAGTACTTC
TRBV5-1	TRBJ2-7	NA	NA	CASSLVSGSYEQYF	TGCGCCAGCAGCTTGGTGTCGGGATCCTACGAGCAGTACTTC
TRBV4-1	TRBJ1-3	NA	NA	CASSQGTEGSGNTIYF	TGCGCCAGCAGCCAAGGGACGGAGGGCTCTGGAAACACCATATATTTT
TRBV9	TRBJ2-7	NA	NA	CASSVGVDRNEQYF	TGTGCCAGCAGCGTAGGTGTAGATCGCAACGAGCAGTACTTC
TRBV11-3	TRBJ2-7	NA	NA	CASSHITVYEQYF	TGTGCCAGCAGCCATATTACGGTCTACGAGCAGTACTTC
TRBV7-2	TRBJ2-1	TRBD1	NA	CASSGTGQGGEQFF	TGTGCCAGCTCCGGGACAGGCCAAGGCGGCGAGCAGTTCTTC
TRBV12-5	TRBJ2-7	TRBD1	once	CASALGGTGPYEQYF	TGTGCTAGTGCTTTGGGGGGGACAGGGCCATACGAGCAGTACTTC
TRBV30	TRBJ2-7	TRBD2	NA	CAWTSGWAYEQYF	TGTGCCTGGACTAGCGGGTGGGCCTACGAGCAGTACTTC
TRBV5-1	TRBJ1-2	TRBD1	NA	CASSPRQGNYGYTF	TGCGCCAGCAGCCCCCGACAGGGGAACTATGGCTACACCTTC
TRBV5-4	TRBJ1-2	NA	NA	CASSLASGPYGYTF	TGTGCCAGCAGCTTGGCCTCAGGGCCCTATGGCTACACCTTC
TRBV6-1	TRBJ2-1	TRBD2	NA	CASSEVAGPRTYNEQFF	TGTGCCAGCAGTGAAGTAGCGGGCCCAAGAACCTACAATGAGCAGTTCTTC
TRBV28	TRBJ1-5	TRBD1	NA	CASSPTGAQPQHF	TGTGCCAGCAGCCCGACAGGGGCTCAGCCCCAGCATTTT
TRBV7-2	TRBJ2-5	NA	NA	CASSLVRGFQETQYF	TGTGCCAGCAGCTTAGTACGAGGGTTCCAAGAGACCCAGTACTTC
TRBV4-3	TRBJ2-3	TRBD2	NA	CASSQTPSGRVDTQYF	TGCGCCAGCAGCCAAACTCCTAGCGGGAGAGTAGATACGCAGTATTTT
TRBV28	TRBJ1-5	NA	NA	CASSFFDRRAQHF	TGTGCCAGCAGTTTCTTTGACCGCCGGGCCCAGCATTTT
TRBV7-8	TRBJ1-1	NA	NA	CASSPGVHTEAFF	TGTGCCAGCAGCCCAGGGGTCCACACTGAAGCTTTCTTT
TRBV5-1	TRBJ1-3	NA	NA	CASSLGDSPFSGNTIYF	TGCGCCAGCAGCTTGGGCGACTCTCCATTCTCTGGAAACACCATATATTTT
TRBV5-1	TRBJ1-2	TRBD1	NA	CASSNRQGVDYGYTF	TGCGCCAGCAGCAATAGACAGGGGGTGGACTATGGCTACACCTTC
TRBV4-1	TRBJ2-2	TRBD1	NA	CASSAIDREIAGELFF	TGCGCCAGCAGCGCAATTGACAGGGAAATTGCCGGGGAGCTGTTTTTT
TRBV27	TRBJ2-3	NA	NA	CASSLETVADFSTDTQYF	TGTGCCAGCAGTTTAGAGACAGTAGCGGACTTTAGCACAGATACGCAGTATTTT
TRBV10-3	TRBJ2-1	TRBD2	NA	CAISERTSSYNEQFF	TGTGCCATCAGTGAGCGGACTAGCTCCTACAATGAGCAGTTCTTC
TRBV9	TRBJ1-5	TRBD1	few	CASSETGGYQPQHF	TGTGCCAGCAGCGAAACAGGGGGCTATCAGCCCCAGCATTTT
TRBV19	TRBJ1-4	NA	NA	CASSQGPTNEKLFF	TGTGCCAGTTCACAGGGTCCAACTAATGAAAAACTGTTTTTT
TRBV5-4	TRBJ2-1	TRBD2	NA	CASSLGLAGTYNEQFF	TGTGCCAGCAGCCTAGGACTAGCGGGGACCTACAATGAGCAGTTCTTC
TRBV6-5	TRBJ1-2	NA	NA	CASSSEGLRYGYTF	TGTGCCAGCAGTTCGGAGGGTCTGAGATATGGCTACACCTTC
TRBV6-6	TRBJ2-6	NA	NA	CASSYSKGAGANVLTF	TGTGCCAGCAGTTACTCGAAGGGAGCTGGGGCCAACGTCCTGACTTTC
TRBV4-1	TRBJ1-1	NA	NA	CASSQVNRVDRNTEAFF	TGCGCCAGCAGCCAAGTTAATCGGGTAGACAGGAACACTGAAGCTTTCTTT
TRBV5-1	TRBJ2-7	TRBD1	NA	CASSSGGAAYEQYF	TGCGCCAGCAGCTCAGGGGGCGCTGCCTACGAGCAGTACTTC
TRBV10-3	TRBJ1-5	TRBD1	NA	CAIGGTGGYGQPQHF	TGTGCCATCGGGGGGACAGGGGGGTACGGTCAGCCCCAGCATTTT
TRBV2	TRBJ1-5	NA	NA	CASSVRKSGKGSNQPQHF	TGTGCCAGCAGTGTCAGAAAGTCGGGAAAGGGTAGCAATCAGCCCCAGCATTTT
TRBV5-4	TRBJ2-7	NA	NA	CASSLFQGNYEQYF	TGTGCCAGCAGCTTGTTTCAGGGGAACTACGAGCAGTACTTC
TRBV27	TRBJ1-1	TRBD1	NA	CASSLSGQGRFNTEAFF	TGTGCCAGCAGTTTATCGGGACAGGGGAGGTTTAACACTGAAGCTTTCTTT
TRBV27	TRBJ1-4	NA	NA	CASSFIGQGNEKLFF	TGTGCCAGCAGTTTTATTGGGCAGGGGAATGAAAAACTGTTTTTT
TRBV7-6	TRBJ1-5	TRBD1	NA	CASSLTRGLQPQHF	TGTGCCAGCAGCTTAACCAGGGGGCTACAGCCCCAGCATTTT
TRBV11-1	TRBJ1-1	NA	NA	CASSFQAGAEAFF	TGTGCCAGCAGCTTTCAGGCAGGCGCTGAAGCTTTCTTT
TRBV7-3	TRBJ2-3	NA	NA	CASYYGNSSTDTQYF	TGTGCCAGCTATTACGGGAATTCTAGCACAGATACGCAGTATTTT
TRBV7-3	TRBJ2-1	TRBD2	NA	CASSSLAGGNNEQFF	TGTGCCAGCAGCAGTCTAGCGGGAGGCAACAATGAGCAGTTCTTC
TRBV25-1	TRBJ2-7	NA	NA	CASSPRGTETYEQYF	TGTGCCAGCAGTCCAAGGGGAACTGAAACCTACGAGCAGTACTTC
TRBV29-1	TRBJ1-1	TRBD1	once	CSVKGQAGSEAFF	TGCAGCGTGAAAGGACAGGCAGGGTCTGAAGCTTTCTTT
TRBV6-5	TRBJ1-2	NA	NA	CASSSLNYGYTF	TGTGCCAGCAGTTCCCTGAACTATGGCTACACCTTC
TRBV5-4	TRBJ2-7	NA	NA	CASSWGGDYEQYF	TGTGCCAGCAGCTGGGGAGGCGATTACGAGCAGTACTTC
TRBV28	TRBJ2-7	NA	NA	CASHSPYEQYF	TGTGCCAGCCACAGTCCCTACGAGCAGTACTTC
TRBV27	TRBJ1-5	TRBD1	NA	CASRQGVQPQHF	TGTGCCAGCAGACAGGGGGTTCAGCCCCAGCATTTT
TRBV21-1	TRBJ2-1	NA	NA	CASSNPGLAGALNNEQFF	TGTGCCAGCAGCAACCCGGGACTAGCGGGAGCCTTAAACAATGAGCAGTTCTTC
TRBV5-1	TRBJ2-3	TRBD1	NA	CASSLEGRGQGAPDTQYF	TGCGCCAGCAGCTTGGAGGGGCGGGGACAGGGGGCCCCAGATACGCAGTATTTT
TRBV19	TRBJ2-5	TRBD2	NA	CASSMGIAGIQETQYF	TGTGCCAGTAGTATGGGAATAGCGGGTATCCAAGAGACCCAGTACTTC
TRBV27	TRBJ2-2	NA	NA	CASSSQGQNTGELFF	TGTGCCAGCAGTTCTCAGGGGCAGAACACCGGGGAGCTGTTTTTT
TRBV4-1	TRBJ2-7	NA	NA	CASSQERLYEQYF	TGCGCCAGCAGCCAAGAGCGCCTCTACGAGCAGTACTTC
TRBV25-1	TRBJ2-2	NA	NA	CASSELGGNGELFF	TGTGCCAGCAGTGAATTAGGGGGTAACGGGGAGCTGTTTTTT
TRBV10-2	TRBJ2-3	TRBD2	NA	CASNPSGRDTQYF	TGCGCCAGCAATCCTAGCGGGAGAGATACGCAGTATTTT
TRBV5-1	TRBJ2-2	NA	NA	CASSLGDSTGELFF	TGCGCCAGCAGCTTGGGTGACAGCACCGGGGAGCTGTTTTTT
TRBV4-3	TRBJ2-4	NA	NA	CASSQQGTKNIQYF	TGCGCCAGCAGCCAACAGGGTACCAAAAACATTCAGTACTTC